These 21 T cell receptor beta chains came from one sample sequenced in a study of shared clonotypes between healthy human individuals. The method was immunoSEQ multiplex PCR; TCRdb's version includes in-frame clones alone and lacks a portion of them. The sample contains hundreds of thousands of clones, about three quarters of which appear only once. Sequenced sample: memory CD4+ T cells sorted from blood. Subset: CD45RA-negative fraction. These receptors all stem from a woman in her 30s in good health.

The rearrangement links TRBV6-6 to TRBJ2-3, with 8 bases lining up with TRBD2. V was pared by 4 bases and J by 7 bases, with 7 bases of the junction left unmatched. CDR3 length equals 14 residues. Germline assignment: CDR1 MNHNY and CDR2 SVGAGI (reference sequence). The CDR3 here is CASSSPASGYTQYF. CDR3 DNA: TGTGCCAGCAGTTCTCCCGCTAGCGGGTATACGCAGTATTTT.

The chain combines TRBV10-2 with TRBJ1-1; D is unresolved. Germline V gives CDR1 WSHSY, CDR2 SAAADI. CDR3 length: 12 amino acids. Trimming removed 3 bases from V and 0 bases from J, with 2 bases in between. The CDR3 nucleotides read TGCGCCAGCAGTGACATGAACACTGAAGCTTTCTTT. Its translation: CASSDMNTEAFF.

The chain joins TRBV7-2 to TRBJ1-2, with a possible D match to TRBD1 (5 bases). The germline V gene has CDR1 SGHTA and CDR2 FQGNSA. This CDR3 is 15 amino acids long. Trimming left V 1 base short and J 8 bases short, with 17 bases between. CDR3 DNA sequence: TGTGCCAGCAGCTTAGAACCTCGACAGCCCGGAGGCTACACCTTC. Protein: CASSLEPRQPGGYTF.

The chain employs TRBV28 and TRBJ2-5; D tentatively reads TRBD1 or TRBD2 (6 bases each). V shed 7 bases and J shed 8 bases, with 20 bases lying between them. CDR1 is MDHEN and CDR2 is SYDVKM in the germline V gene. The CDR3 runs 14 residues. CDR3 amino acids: CASMGVGGKRTQYF. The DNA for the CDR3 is TGTGCCAGCATGGGGGTAGGGGGGAAGAGAACCCAGTACTTC.

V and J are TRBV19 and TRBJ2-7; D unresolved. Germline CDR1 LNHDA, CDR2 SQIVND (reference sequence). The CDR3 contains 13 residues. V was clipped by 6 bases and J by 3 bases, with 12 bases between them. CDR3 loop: CASRLTPNYEQYF. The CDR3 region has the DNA TGTGCCAGTAGATTGACACCCAACTACGAGCAGTACTTC.

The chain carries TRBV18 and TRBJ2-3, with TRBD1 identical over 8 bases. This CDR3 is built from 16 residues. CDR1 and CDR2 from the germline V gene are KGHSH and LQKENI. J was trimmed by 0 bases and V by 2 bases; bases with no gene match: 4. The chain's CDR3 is CASSPTGGTSTDTQYF. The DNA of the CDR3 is TGTGCCAGCTCACCAACAGGGGGAACTAGCACAGATACGCAGTATTTT.

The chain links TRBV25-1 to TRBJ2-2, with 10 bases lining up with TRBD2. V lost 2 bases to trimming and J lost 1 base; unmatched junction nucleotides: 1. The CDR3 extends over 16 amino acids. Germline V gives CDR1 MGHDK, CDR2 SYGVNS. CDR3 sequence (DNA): TGTGCCAGCAGTGAAAGGACTAGCGGGAACACCGGGGAGCTGTTTTTT. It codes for CASSERTSGNTGELFF. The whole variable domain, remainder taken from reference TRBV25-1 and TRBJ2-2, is EADIYQTPRYLVIGTGKKITLECSQTMGHDKMYWYQQDPGMELHLIHYSYGVNSTEKGDLSSESTVSRIRTEHFPLTLESARPSHTSQYLCASSERTSGNTGELFFGEGSRLTVL.

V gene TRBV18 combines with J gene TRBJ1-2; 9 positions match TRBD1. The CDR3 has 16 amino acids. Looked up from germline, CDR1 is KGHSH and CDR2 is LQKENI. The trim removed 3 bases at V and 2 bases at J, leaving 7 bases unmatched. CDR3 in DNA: TGTGCCAGCTCACCTACTAGGGACAGGGACAACTATGGCTACACCTTC. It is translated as CASSPTRDRDNYGYTF. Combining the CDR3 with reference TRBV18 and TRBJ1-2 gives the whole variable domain NAGVMQNPRHLVRRRGQEARLRCSPMKGHSHVYWYRQLPEEGLKFMVYLQKENIIDESGMPKERFSAEFPKEGPSILRIQQVVRGDSAAYFCASSPTRDRDNYGYTFGSGTRLTVV.

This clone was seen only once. CDR3 residues: CASSLGSGTGGTEAFF. CDR3 sequence (DNA): TGCGCCAGCAGCTTGGGGTCCGGGACAGGGGGCACTGAAGCTTTCTTT. The chain employs TRBV5-1 and TRBJ1-1, with TRBD1 matching 11 bases. CDR1 and CDR2 (germline): SGHRS, YFSETQ. CDR3 size: 16 residues. Losses at the gene ends were 0 bases for V and 4 bases for J; bases not matched to a gene: 5.

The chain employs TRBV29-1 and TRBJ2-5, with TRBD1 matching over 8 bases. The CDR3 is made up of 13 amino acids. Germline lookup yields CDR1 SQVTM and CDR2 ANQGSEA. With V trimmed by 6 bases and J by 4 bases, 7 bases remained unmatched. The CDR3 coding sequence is TGCAGCGTAGGGACAGGTCTTTTAGAGACCCAGTACTTC. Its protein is CSVGTGLLETQYF.

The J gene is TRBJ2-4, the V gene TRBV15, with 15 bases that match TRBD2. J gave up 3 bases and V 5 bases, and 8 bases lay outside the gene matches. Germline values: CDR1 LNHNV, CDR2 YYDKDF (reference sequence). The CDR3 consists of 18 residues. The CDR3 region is CATSFGLAGGIGKNIQYF. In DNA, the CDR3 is TGTGCCACCAGCTTCGGACTAGCGGGAGGGATCGGCAAAAACATTCAGTACTTC.

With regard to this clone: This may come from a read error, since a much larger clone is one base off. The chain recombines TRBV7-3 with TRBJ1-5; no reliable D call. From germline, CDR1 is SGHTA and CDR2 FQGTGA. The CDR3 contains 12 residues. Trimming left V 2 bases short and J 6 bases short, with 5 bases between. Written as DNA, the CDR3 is TGTGCCAGCAGCTTAGAGGGTCAGCCCCAGCATTTT. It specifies CASSLEGQPQHF.

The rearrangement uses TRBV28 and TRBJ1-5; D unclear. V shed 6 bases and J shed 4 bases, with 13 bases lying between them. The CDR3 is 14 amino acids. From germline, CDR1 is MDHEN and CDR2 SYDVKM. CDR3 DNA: TGTGCCAGCAGCTGGGGTTTACGTAATCAGCCCCAGCATTTT. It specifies CASSWGLRNQPQHF.

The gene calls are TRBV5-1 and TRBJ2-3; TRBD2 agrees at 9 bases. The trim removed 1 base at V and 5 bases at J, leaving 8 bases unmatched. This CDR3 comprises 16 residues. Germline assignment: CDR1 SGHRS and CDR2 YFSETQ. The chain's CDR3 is CASSLNAGGQGDTQYF. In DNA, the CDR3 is TGCGCCAGCAGCTTGAATGCGGGGGGGCAAGGAGATACGCAGTATTTT.

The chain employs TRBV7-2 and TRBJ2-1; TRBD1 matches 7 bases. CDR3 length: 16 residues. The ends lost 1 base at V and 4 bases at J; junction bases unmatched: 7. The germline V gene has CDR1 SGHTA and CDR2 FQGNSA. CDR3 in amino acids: CASSLVRDSRYNEQFF. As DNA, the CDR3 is TGTGCCAGCAGCTTAGTCCGGGACAGTAGGTACAATGAGCAGTTCTTC. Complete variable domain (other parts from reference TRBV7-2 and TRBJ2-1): GAGVSQSPSNKVTEKGKDVELRCDPISGHTALYWYRQSLGQGLEFLIYFQGNSAPDKSGLPSDRFSAERTGGSVSTLTIQRTQQEDSAVYLCASSLVRDSRYNEQFFGPGTRLTVL.

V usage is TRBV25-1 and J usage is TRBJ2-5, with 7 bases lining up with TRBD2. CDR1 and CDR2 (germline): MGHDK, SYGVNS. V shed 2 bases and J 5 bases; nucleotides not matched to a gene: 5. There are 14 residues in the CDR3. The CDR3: CASSEVRGGETQYF. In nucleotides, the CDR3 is TGTGCCAGCAGTGAAGTGAGGGGAGGGGAGACCCAGTACTTC.

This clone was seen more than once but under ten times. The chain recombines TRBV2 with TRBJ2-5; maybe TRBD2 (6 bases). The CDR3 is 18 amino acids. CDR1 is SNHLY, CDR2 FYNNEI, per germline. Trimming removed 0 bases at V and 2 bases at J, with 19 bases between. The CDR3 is CASSEAVVWYSGQETQYF. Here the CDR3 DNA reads TGTGCCAGCAGTGAAGCGGTTGTATGGTATAGCGGACAAGAGACCCAGTACTTC.

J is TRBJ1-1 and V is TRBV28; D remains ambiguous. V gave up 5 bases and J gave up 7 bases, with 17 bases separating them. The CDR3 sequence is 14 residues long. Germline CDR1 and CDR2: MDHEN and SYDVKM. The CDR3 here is CASSLFGRAVEAFF. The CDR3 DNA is TGTGCCAGCAGTCTGTTCGGGAGGGCGGTTGAAGCTTTCTTT.

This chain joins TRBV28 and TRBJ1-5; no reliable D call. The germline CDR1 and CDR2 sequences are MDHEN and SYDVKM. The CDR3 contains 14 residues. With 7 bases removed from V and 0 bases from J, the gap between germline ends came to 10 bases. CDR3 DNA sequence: TGTGCCAGCAAAGGGAGAGCTAGCAATCAGCCCCAGCATTTT. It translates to CASKGRASNQPQHF.

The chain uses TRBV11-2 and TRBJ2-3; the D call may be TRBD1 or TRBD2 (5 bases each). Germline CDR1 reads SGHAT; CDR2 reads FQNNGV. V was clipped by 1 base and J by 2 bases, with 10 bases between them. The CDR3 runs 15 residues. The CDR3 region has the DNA TGTGCCAGCAGCTTAGTCTGGGACCCCACAGATACGCAGTATTTT. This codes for CASSLVWDPTDTQYF. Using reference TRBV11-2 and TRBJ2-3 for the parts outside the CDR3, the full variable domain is EAGVAQSPRYKIIEKRQSVAFWCNPISGHATLYWYQQILGQGPKLLIQFQNNGVVDDSQLPKDRFSAERLKGVDSTLKIQPAKLEDSAVYLCASSLVWDPTDTQYFGPGTRLTVL.

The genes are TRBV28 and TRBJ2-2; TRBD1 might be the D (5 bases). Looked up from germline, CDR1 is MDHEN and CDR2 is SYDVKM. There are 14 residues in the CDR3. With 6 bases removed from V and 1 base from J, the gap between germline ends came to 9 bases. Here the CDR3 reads CASRLQGNTGELFF. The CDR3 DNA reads TGTGCCAGCAGGCTGCAGGGGAACACCGGGGAGCTGTTTTTT. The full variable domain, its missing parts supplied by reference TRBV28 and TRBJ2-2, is DVKVTQSSRYLVKRTGEKVFLECVQDMDHENMFWYRQDPGLGLRLIYFSYDVKMKEKGDIPEGYSVSREKKERFSLILESASTNQTSMYLCASRLQGNTGELFFGEGSRLTVL.